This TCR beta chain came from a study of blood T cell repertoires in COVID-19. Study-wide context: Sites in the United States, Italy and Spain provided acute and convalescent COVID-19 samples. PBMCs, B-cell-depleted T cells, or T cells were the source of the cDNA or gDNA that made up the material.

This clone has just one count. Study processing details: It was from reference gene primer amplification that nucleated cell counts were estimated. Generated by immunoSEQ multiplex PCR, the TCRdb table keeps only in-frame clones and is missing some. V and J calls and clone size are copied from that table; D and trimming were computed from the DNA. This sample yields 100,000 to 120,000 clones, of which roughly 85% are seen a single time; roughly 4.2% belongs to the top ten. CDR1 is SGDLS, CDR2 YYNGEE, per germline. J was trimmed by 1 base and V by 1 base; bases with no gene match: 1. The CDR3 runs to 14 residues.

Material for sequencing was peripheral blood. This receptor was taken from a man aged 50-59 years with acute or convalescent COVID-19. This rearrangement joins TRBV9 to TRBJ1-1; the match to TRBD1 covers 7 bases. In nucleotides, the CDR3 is TGTGCCAGCAGCGTATGGACAGGGAACACTGAAGCTTTCTTT. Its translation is CASSVWTGNTEAFF.